A single T cell receptor beta chain is shown here with its context. The antigen is not known. The germline V gene has CDR1 LGHNA and CDR2 YSLEER. J gave up 1 base and V 0 bases, and 6 bases lay outside the gene matches. The CDR3 length is 17 residues. These data belong to a study of cytomegalovirus exposure and HLA in healthy donors. Findings and caveats of the study: Earlier analysis looked at TCR beta V segments, and most were productive about 87% or about 30% of the time.

The PCR was carried out with 60 Vbeta primers and 13 Jbeta primers. Only in-frame clones appear in the TCRdb table, and some are missing; sequencing was by immunoSEQ multiplex PCR. The table shows about 160,000 clones, with 82% occurring only once. The sequenced sample was PBMCs. This TCR derives from a girl aged 5 to 17 in good health and CMV-seropositive. J is TRBJ1-1 and V is TRBV4-3; TRBD1 matches 9 bases. This CDR3 reads CASSQERTGVANTEAFF. Here the CDR3 DNA reads TGCGCCAGCAGCCAAGAACGGACAGGGGTTGCGAACACTGAAGCTTTCTTT.